Following are 4 T cell receptor beta chains from one sample sequenced in a study of siplizumab effects on memory and regulatory T cells. Their target antigens are unknown. Mixed lymphocyte reaction cells were cocultured at 37°C for more than 5 days. Produced via immunoSEQ multiplex PCR; TCRdb's table is partial and in-frame only. The table records 6,000 to 8,500 clones, approximately 35% of them present only once. Source material: CFSE-low (dividing) CD8+ T cells sorted from an allogeneic mixed lymphocyte reaction. The receptors stem from a human donor in good health; the cells came from an allogeneic mixed lymphocyte reaction.

The CDR3: CASSLEGQGPNYGYTF. The CDR3 DNA follows: TGCGCCAGCAGCTTGGAGGGGCAGGGCCCTAACTATGGCTACACCTTC. The chain is built from TRBV5-1 and TRBJ1-2, with D maybe TRBD1 (5 bases). The CDR3 runs 16 residues. Trimming shortened V by 0 bases and J by 0 bases, and 12 bases separated the two germline ends. In germline, CDR1 is SGHRS, CDR2 YFSETQ.

This clone is deemed medium-sized. This rearrangement joins TRBV29-1 to TRBJ1-2; D not resolved. V was cut by 5 bases and J by 8 bases, with 15 bases left in between. Germline V gives CDR1 SQVTM, CDR2 ANQGSEA. CDR3 size: 12 residues. The CDR3 nucleotides read TGCAGCGTTCCTGGGTCGCTGGAAGGCTACACCTTC. It translates to CSVPGSLEGYTF.

This chain connects TRBV11-1 to TRBJ2-1; D remains unclear. V gave up 6 bases and J gave up 5 bases, with 17 bases separating them. This CDR3 spans 15 amino acids. Germline CDR1 and CDR2: SGHAT and FQDESV (reference sequence). The CDR3 loop reads CASRPDGLANNEQFF. Here the CDR3 DNA reads TGTGCCAGCAGACCCGACGGCCTTGCCAACAATGAGCAGTTCTTC.

The chain couples TRBV5-6 to TRBJ1-5; TRBD1 might be the D (5 bases). CDR1 and CDR2 (germline): SGHDT, YYEEEE. There are 13 residues in the CDR3. V was cut by 4 bases and J by 6 bases, with 11 bases left in between. The CDR3 nucleotides read TGTGCCAGCAGCCCAGGGATGGGTCAGCCCCAGCATTTT. Its translation: CASSPGMGQPQHF. The entire variable domain, with the rest obtained from reference TRBV5-6 and TRBJ1-5, is as follows: DAGVTQSPTHLIKTRGQQVTLRCSPKSGHDTVSWYQQALGQGPQFIFQYYEEEERQRGNFPDRFSGHQFPNYSSELNVNALLLGDSALYLCASSPGMGQPQHFGDGTRLSIL.